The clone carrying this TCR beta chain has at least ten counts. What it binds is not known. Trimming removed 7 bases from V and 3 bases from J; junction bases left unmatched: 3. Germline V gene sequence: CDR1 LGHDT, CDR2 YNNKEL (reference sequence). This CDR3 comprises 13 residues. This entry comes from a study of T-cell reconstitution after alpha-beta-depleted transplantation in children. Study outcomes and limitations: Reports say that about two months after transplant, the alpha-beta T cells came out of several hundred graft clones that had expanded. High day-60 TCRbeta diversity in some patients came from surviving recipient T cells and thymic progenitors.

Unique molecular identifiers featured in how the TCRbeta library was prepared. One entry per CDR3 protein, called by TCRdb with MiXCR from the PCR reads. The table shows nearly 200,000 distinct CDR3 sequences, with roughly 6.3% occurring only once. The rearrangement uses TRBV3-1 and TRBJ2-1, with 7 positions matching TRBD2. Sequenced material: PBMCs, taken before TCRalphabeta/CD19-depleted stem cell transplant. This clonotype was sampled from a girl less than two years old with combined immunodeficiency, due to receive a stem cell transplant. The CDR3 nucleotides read TGTGCCAGCACTGGGACTAACTACAATGAGCAGTTCTTC. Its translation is CASTGTNYNEQFF.